Shown below are 15 T cell receptor beta chains from a single sample sequenced in a study of CD8 T cells in ankylosing spondylitis. A single record per CDR3 protein comes from TCRdb applying MiXCR to the 5' RACE reads. This sample has roughly 700,000 distinct CDR3 sequences, with 15% to 20% found just once. These receptors' antigens are unknown. Study-level points and caveats: Seemingly distinctive of ankylosing spondylitis blood was a TCR beta motif formed by eight highly homologous variants.

The sample comprised blood, either unsorted or a sorted T cell fraction (not recorded which). Receptors originate from a male donor with ankylosing spondylitis.

This clonotype was counted only a few times. The rearrangement links TRBV7-2 to TRBJ1-5; a weak D match, TRBD1 (5 bases). The germline CDR1 and CDR2 sequences are SGHTA and FQGNSA. The CDR3 loop spans 16 amino acids. V was trimmed by 5 bases and J by 2 bases, leaving 16 bases between them. The CDR3 loop reads CASSPQGTHGNQPQHF. CDR3 coding DNA: TGTGCCAGCAGCCCCCAGGGCACCCATGGCAATCAGCCCCAGCATTTT. Combining the CDR3 with reference TRBV7-2 and TRBJ1-5 gives the whole variable domain GAGVSQSPSNKVTEKGKDVELRCDPISGHTALYWYRQSLGQGLEFLIYFQGNSAPDKSGLPSDRFSAERTGGSVSTLTIQRTQQEDSAVYLCASSPQGTHGNQPQHFGDGTRLSIL.

This chain links TRBV25-1 with TRBJ1-2; unclear D gene. Germline CDR1 reads MGHDK; CDR2 reads SYGVNS. V lost 4 bases to trimming and J lost 3 bases, with 15 bases between them. The CDR3 spans 15 residues. The CDR3: CASSAHSPGDYGYTF. In nucleotides, the CDR3 is TGTGCCAGCAGTGCCCATAGCCCGGGCGACTATGGCTACACCTTC.

This clonotype occurred many times. The chain couples TRBV29-1 to TRBJ2-7; D gene ambiguous. With 3 bases removed from V and 5 bases from J, the gap between germline ends came to 8 bases. Germline CDR1 SQVTM, CDR2 ANQGSEA. This CDR3 contains 11 residues. CDR3 region: CSVDRGDEQYF. In nucleotides, the CDR3 is TGCAGCGTTGACCGCGGTGACGAGCAGTACTTC.

This clonotype has just a few counts. This chain uses TRBV12-3 or TRBV12-4 with TRBJ2-1, with 9 positions matching TRBD2. CDR3 size: 14 residues. Trimming at V came to 1 base and at J to 15 bases, leaving 10 bases not matched to a gene. The CDR3 sequence is CASSLEGLAPGLFF. CDR3 nucleotide sequence: TGTGCCAGCAGTTTAGAGGGACTAGCCCCAGGACTGTTCTTC.

The sample holds many counts of this clonotype. The chain combines TRBV4-2 with TRBJ2-1; 12 bases are a match to TRBD2. Unmatched junction bases numbered 8, after V lost 4 bases and J lost 7 bases. The CDR3 length is 16 residues. The germline V gene encodes CDR1 LGHNA and CDR2 YNFKEQ. The CDR3 protein is CASSPRLAGEGNEQFF. CDR3 sequence (DNA): TGTGCCAGCAGCCCCAGACTAGCGGGAGAGGGGAATGAGCAGTTCTTC.

The V and J genes are TRBV7-2 and TRBJ2-5; tentative D call: TRBD1 (5 bases). Germline V gene lookup returns CDR1 SGHTA and CDR2 FQGNSA. CDR3 length equals 15 residues. Trimming shortened V by 1 base and J by 2 bases, and 11 bases separated the two germline ends. The CDR3 protein is CASSLGGLLQETQYF. CDR3 nucleotide sequence: TGTGCCAGCAGCTTAGGGGGCCTCTTGCAAGAGACCCAGTACTTC.

This clonotype has more than one count but fewer than ten. The chain links TRBV20-1 to TRBJ1-1; TRBD1 agrees at 7 bases. CDR3 length equals 15 residues. Trimming cost V 3 bases and J 2 bases; bases outside gene matches: 9. From germline, CDR1 is DFQATT and CDR2 SNEGSKA (reference sequence). The DNA of the CDR3 is TGCAGTGCTAGGAAAGGCCAGGGGGAAAACACTGAAGCTTTCTTT. Translated, it gives CSARKGQGENTEAFF.

The chain links TRBV11-2 to TRBJ2-3; 12 bases align to TRBD2. The germline CDR1 and CDR2 sequences are SGHAT and FQNNGV. V dropped 1 base and J dropped 2; count of bases not matched to a gene: 10. The CDR3 covers 19 residues. For the CDR3, the DNA is TGTGCCAGCAGCTTAGGCCCCCGACTAGCGGGAGAGGTCACAGATACGCAGTATTTT. Amino acid sequence: CASSLGPRLAGEVTDTQYF.

The chain couples TRBV20-1 to TRBJ2-1; 15 bases map to TRBD2. Losses at the gene ends were 4 bases for V and 6 bases for J; bases not matched to a gene: 4. The CDR3 loop spans 15 amino acids. The V gene's germline CDR1 is DFQATT and CDR2 SNEGSKA (reference sequence). The CDR3: CSAKLGLAGGNEQFF. In nucleotides, the CDR3 is TGCAGTGCTAAACTGGGACTAGCGGGGGGCAATGAGCAGTTCTTC.

This chain uses TRBV10-1 with TRBJ1-5; D remains unclear. Looked up from germline, CDR1 is WNHNN and CDR2 is SYGVQD (reference sequence). Deletions cut 8 bases from V and 0 bases from J, with 11 bases between. The CDR3 has 14 residues. The CDR3 DNA is TGCGCCAGCCGCCGAGAATATAGCAATCAGCCCCAGCATTTT. This gives the protein CASRREYSNQPQHF.

In DNA, the CDR3 is TGTGCCACCAGTGGTGGAGGGACCACTAGAACCGGGGAGCTGTTTTTT. This gives the protein CATSGGGTTRTGELFF. The rearrangement joins TRBV24-1 to TRBJ2-2; a weak D match, TRBD2 (6 bases). The CDR3 length is 16 residues. Trimming left V 5 bases short and J 5 bases short, with 17 bases between. The V gene's germline CDR1 is KGHDR and CDR2 SFDVKD.

The sample holds a few counts of this clonotype. V is TRBV10-3 and J is TRBJ1-1; 7 bases align to TRBD1. V shed 8 bases, J shed 1 base, and the junction held 4 bases outside the gene matches. In germline, CDR1 is ENHRY, CDR2 SYGVKD. There are 13 residues in the CDR3. The CDR3 DNA reads as TGTGCCATCGGGCCAGGGGGGAACACTGAAGCTTTCTTT. It encodes CAIGPGGNTEAFF.

The chain carries TRBV5-8 and TRBJ2-3; TRBD1 is a possible D gene (5 bases). The CDR3 contains 12 residues. Trimming stripped 5 bases from V and 8 bases from J, with 12 bases between. The V gene's germline CDR1 is SGHTS and CDR2 YDEGEE. DNA for the CDR3: TGTGCCAGCAGATCCTCCCAGGGTACGCAGTATTTT. It encodes CASRSSQGTQYF. Supplemented by reference TRBV5-8 and TRBJ2-3, the full variable domain reads EAGVTQSPTHLIKTRGQQATLRCSPISGHTSVYWYQQALGLGLQFLLWYDEGEERNRGNFPPRFSGRQFPNYSSELNVNALELEDSALYLCASRSSQGTQYFGPGTRLTVL.

The DNA for the CDR3 is TGTGCCACCGGGACTAGCAACTCTGGGGCCAACGTCCTGACTTTC. It yields the protein CATGTSNSGANVLTF. The V gene is TRBV7-9, the J gene TRBJ2-6; 9 bases match TRBD2. Germline values: CDR1 SEHNR, CDR2 FQNEAQ (reference sequence). V shed 10 bases and J 0 bases; nucleotides not matched to a gene: 4. CDR3 length: 15 amino acids.

This clonotype has a handful of counts. The gene calls are TRBV5-1 and TRBJ1-2; 7 bases line up with TRBD1. Trimming took 3 bases from V and 7 from J; bases not matched to a gene: 12. From germline, CDR1 is SGHRS and CDR2 YFSETQ. The CDR3 runs to 15 residues. CDR3: CASSWETGTAVGYTF. CDR3 nucleotide sequence: TGCGCCAGCAGCTGGGAGACAGGGACGGCGGTTGGCTACACCTTC.